The sample holds a few counts of the clone carrying this TCR beta chain. Its antigen is not identified. This specimen comes from a study of CD8 T cells in ankylosing spondylitis. Study-wide results and limits: Characteristic, it appeared, of ankylosing spondylitis blood was a TCR beta motif of eight or nine highly homologous variants. Peripheral blood samples showed relatively rare disease-linked clones, and these clones were CD8+.

Quantitative 5'-RACE with molecular barcodes generated TCR beta libraries. Using its own MiXCR run on the 5' RACE reads, TCRdb lists one record per CDR3 protein. This table holds more than 100,000 distinct CDR3 sequences, roughly 17% found once. V was shortened by 2 bases and J by 9 bases, with 8 bases between the two germline ends. Germline loops: CDR1 MNHEY, CDR2 SVGEGT. CDR3 length: 12 amino acids. The sample consisted of blood, either unsorted or a sorted T cell fraction (not recorded which). This clonotype originated in a male donor with ankylosing spondylitis. The rearrangement joins TRBV6-2 or TRBV6-3 to TRBJ2-1; no reliable D call. The CDR3 sequence is CASSYVVTEQFF. Here the CDR3 DNA reads TGTGCCAGCAGTTACGTGGTAACTGAGCAGTTCTTC.